This TCR beta chain appears in the sequencing data of a study of blood T cell repertoires in COVID-19. Study-level information: PBMCs, B-cell-depleted T cells, or T cells provided the cDNA or gDNA that made up the material.

The table came from immunoSEQ multiplex PCR; TCRdb's copy has only in-frame clones and leaves some out. The profile shows around 350,000 clones, about 87% of them singletons. This CDR3 spans 16 amino acids. Germline values: CDR1 WNHNN, CDR2 SYGVQD (reference sequence). V shed 3 bases and J 4 bases; nucleotides not matched to a gene: 5. The TCR comes from a human donor in a cohort sampled during active COVID-19. The specimen sequenced was peripheral blood. V is TRBV10-1 and J is TRBJ2-3; 12 bases agree with TRBD2. The CDR3 loop is CASSDSSGRAADTQYF. In DNA form, the CDR3 reads TGCGCCAGCAGTGATTCTAGCGGGAGGGCCGCAGATACGCAGTATTTT.